This T cell receptor (beta chain) was sequenced for a study of CD8 T cells in Susac syndrome. Reverse transcription of 0.5 to 1 ug RNA was carried out with random hexamers. TCRdb fed the immunoSEQ multiplex PCR reads into MiXCR, producing one record per CDR3 protein. The sample lists roughly 50,000 distinct CDR3 sequences, over 85% seen once, with about 0.55% in the top ten. High-throughput TCR beta sequencing covered peripheral CD8+ and CD4+ T cells. TEMRA cells were FACS-enriched, and CD8+ and CD4+ T cells were isolated negatively. Trimming left V 3 bases short and J 10 bases short, with 28 bases between. There are 18 residues in the CDR3. The V gene's germline CDR1 is LNHDA and CDR2 SQIVND (reference sequence).

The gene calls are TRBV19 and TRBJ2-1; D may be TRBD2 (6 bases). This sequence was found in a human donor in good health. Sequencing was performed on CD8+ T cells from PBMCs. CDR3 amino acids: CASSIAPSGLSGVPEQFF. CDR3 in DNA: TGTGCCAGTAGTATCGCACCCTCCGGGCTCTCGGGGGTTCCAGAGCAGTTCTTC. Full variable domain (remainder filled in from reference TRBV19 and TRBJ2-1): DGGITQSPKYLFRKEGQNVTLSCEQNLNHDAMYWYRQDPGQGLRLIYYSQIVNDFQKGDIAEGYSVSREKKESFPLTVTSAQKNPTAFYLCASSIAPSGLSGVPEQFFGPGTRLTVL.